The clone carrying this T cell receptor (beta chain) showed up just once. Its antigen is unknown. The CDR3 length is 14 residues. V shed 4 bases and J 3 bases; nucleotides not matched to a gene: 4. Germline CDR1 is LGHNA and CDR2 is YSLEER. 13 Jbeta primers and 60 Vbeta primers were used for the PCR. Assay: immunoSEQ multiplex PCR; the TCRdb copy retains only in-frame clones and omits some. The table shows tens of thousands of clones, with approximately 72% occurring only once. This sample was taken from a study of cytomegalovirus exposure and HLA in healthy donors. Across the study: In terms of ancestry, the Caucasian-associated cluster contained about four fifths of the approximately 430 genotyped donors.

Regarding the study as a whole: As a later analysis showed, a missense DCLRE1C variant was linked to trimming of TCR beta V- and J-genes.

The sample comprised PBMCs. The chain carries TRBV4-3 and TRBJ2-3; TRBD1 matches at 7 bases. The receptor comes from a man aged 50-59 years in good health and CMV-seropositive. CDR3 in amino acids: CASSLEGATDTQYF. In DNA form, the CDR3 reads TGCGCCAGCAGCCTTGAGGGGGCGACAGATACGCAGTATTTT.